The next 8 T cell receptor beta chains were all read from a single sample in a study of blood T cells in healthy people across ages. PCR was performed a second time for roughly 7 to 12 cycles using a sample-barcoded 5' primer and a J-beta primer mix. Using its own MiXCR run on the 5' RACE reads, TCRdb lists one record per CDR3 protein. This sample has around 620,000 distinct CDR3 sequences; 27% occur once, and the top ten carry around 20%. What was sequenced was blood. Receptor source: a woman aged 70-85 years in good health.

The rearrangement uses TRBV2 and TRBJ2-5; tentative D call: TRBD1 (5 bases). CDR1 is SNHLY, CDR2 FYNNEI, per germline. V was trimmed by 8 bases and J by 1 base, leaving 8 bases between them. The CDR3 sequence is 12 residues long. In nucleotides, the CDR3 is TGTGCCAGCCGACAGTTCCAAGAGACCCAGTACTTC. This translates into CASRQFQETQYF.

V is TRBV5-1 and J is TRBJ1-1; no reliable D call. Trimming removed 4 bases at V and 0 bases at J, with 10 bases between. The CDR3 runs 14 residues. The V gene's germline CDR1 is SGHRS and CDR2 YFSETQ. This CDR3 is CASSPLFMNTEAFF. The CDR3 region has the DNA TGCGCCAGCAGCCCCCTTTTTATGAACACTGAAGCTTTCTTT.

A few counts support this clonotype. The V gene is TRBV20-1, the J gene TRBJ1-4; the D is unclear. V lost 0 bases and J lost 8, with 10 bases in between. CDR3 size: 13 residues. Looked up from germline, CDR1 is DFQATT and CDR2 is SNEGSKA (reference sequence). CDR3: CSARDAGEEKLFF. CDR3 bases: TGCAGTGCTAGAGATGCCGGGGAGGAAAAACTGTTTTTT.

This chain joins TRBV4-3 and TRBJ1-1; D perhaps matches TRBD1 (5 bases). Trimming shortened V by 0 bases and J by 1 base, and 18 bases separated the two germline ends. CDR1 is LGHNA, CDR2 YSLEER, per germline. This CDR3 is built from 18 residues. The CDR3, as DNA: TGCGCCAGCAGCCAAGAGGTGAGGCGCAACGGGGGGAACACTGAAGCTTTCTTT. This sequence encodes CASSQEVRRNGGNTEAFF.

The chain recombines TRBV7-2 with TRBJ1-2; D is undetermined. Trimming pared 1 base from V and 8 bases from J, leaving 8 bases between. CDR1 is SGHTA and CDR2 is FQGNSA in the germline V gene. The CDR3 runs to 12 residues. DNA for the CDR3: TGTGCCAGCAGCTTAGTTCCTCAAGGCTACACCTTC. It translates to CASSLVPQGYTF.

This clonotype was detected only a few times. This chain uses TRBV7-9 with TRBJ1-1, with TRBD1 identical over 7 bases. The V and J ends lost 5 bases and 9 bases, in that order; junction bases with no gene match: 9. The CDR3 has 13 residues. Germline assignment: CDR1 SEHNR and CDR2 FQNEAQ (reference sequence). CDR3 sequence (DNA): TGTGCCAGCAGCCCGGGACAGCAAGATCAAGCTTTCTTT. This sequence encodes CASSPGQQDQAFF. Supplemented by reference TRBV7-9 and TRBJ1-1, the full variable domain reads DTGVSQNPRHKITKRGQNVTFRCDPISEHNRLYWYRQTLGQGPEFLTYFQNEAQLEKSRLLSDRFSAERPKGSFSTLEIQRTEQGDSAMYLCASSPGQQDQAFFGQGTRLTVV.

The chain couples TRBV7-2 to TRBJ2-1, with 9 positions matching TRBD2. CDR3 size: 16 residues. Germline V lookup: CDR1 SGHTA, CDR2 FQGNSA. V lost 7 bases to trimming and J lost 0 bases; unmatched junction nucleotides: 7. In DNA, the CDR3 is TGTGCCAGCACCAAATTTAGCGGGAGCTCCTACAATGAGCAGTTCTTC. It encodes CASTKFSGSSYNEQFF.

The chain has TRBV10-3 and TRBJ1-6, with D perhaps matching TRBD1 (6 bases). The germline V gene has CDR1 ENHRY and CDR2 SYGVKD. V was trimmed by 6 bases and J by 7 bases, leaving 7 bases between them. The CDR3 is made up of 12 amino acids. CDR3 sequence (DNA): TGTGCCATCAGGGACAGCAATTCACCCCTCCACTTT. As protein: CAIRDSNSPLHF.